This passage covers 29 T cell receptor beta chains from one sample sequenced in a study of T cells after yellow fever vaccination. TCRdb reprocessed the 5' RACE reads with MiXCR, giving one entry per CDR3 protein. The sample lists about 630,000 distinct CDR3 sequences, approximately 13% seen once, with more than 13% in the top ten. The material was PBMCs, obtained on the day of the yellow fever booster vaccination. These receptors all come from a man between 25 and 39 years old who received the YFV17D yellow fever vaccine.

The CDR3 DNA follows: TGCGCCAGCAGCTTTGGGGGTGTGGACACTGAAGCTTTCTTT. Protein: CASSFGGVDTEAFF. The chain combines TRBV5-1 with TRBJ1-1, with D perhaps matching TRBD1 (5 bases). Trimming stripped 2 bases from V and 3 bases from J, with 11 bases between. The germline V gene encodes CDR1 SGHRS and CDR2 YFSETQ. This CDR3 comprises 14 residues.

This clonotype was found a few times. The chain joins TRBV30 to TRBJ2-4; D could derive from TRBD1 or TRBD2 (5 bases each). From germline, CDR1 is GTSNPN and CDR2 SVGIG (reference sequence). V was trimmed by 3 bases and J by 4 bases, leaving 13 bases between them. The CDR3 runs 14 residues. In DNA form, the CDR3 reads TGTGCCTGGAGATGGGGCCGAGGGAAAAACATTCAGTACTTC. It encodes CAWRWGRGKNIQYF. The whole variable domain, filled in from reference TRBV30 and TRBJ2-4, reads SQTIHQWPATLVQPVGSPLSLECTVEGTSNPNLYWYRQAAGRGLQLLFYSVGIGQISSEVPQNLSASRPQDRQFILSSKKLLLSDSGFYLCAWRWGRGKNIQYFGAGTRLSVL.

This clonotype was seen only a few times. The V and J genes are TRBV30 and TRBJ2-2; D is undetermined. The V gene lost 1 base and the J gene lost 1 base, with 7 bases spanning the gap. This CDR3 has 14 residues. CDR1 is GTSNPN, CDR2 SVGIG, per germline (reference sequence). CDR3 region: CAWSGWQNTGELFF. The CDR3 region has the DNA TGTGCCTGGAGTGGCTGGCAGAACACCGGGGAGCTGTTTTTT.

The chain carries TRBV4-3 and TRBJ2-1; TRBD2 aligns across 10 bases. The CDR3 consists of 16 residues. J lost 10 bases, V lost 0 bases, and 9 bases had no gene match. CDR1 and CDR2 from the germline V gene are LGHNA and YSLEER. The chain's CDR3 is CASSQDRSSGSREQFF. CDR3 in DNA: TGCGCCAGCAGCCAAGATCGTTCTAGCGGGAGTCGGGAGCAGTTCTTC.

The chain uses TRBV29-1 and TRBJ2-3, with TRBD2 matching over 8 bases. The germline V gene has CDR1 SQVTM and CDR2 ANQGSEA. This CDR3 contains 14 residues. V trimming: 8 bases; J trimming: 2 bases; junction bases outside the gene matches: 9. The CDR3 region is CSIGTSGTTDTQYF. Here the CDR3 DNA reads TGCAGCATTGGGACTAGTGGAACCACAGATACGCAGTATTTT.

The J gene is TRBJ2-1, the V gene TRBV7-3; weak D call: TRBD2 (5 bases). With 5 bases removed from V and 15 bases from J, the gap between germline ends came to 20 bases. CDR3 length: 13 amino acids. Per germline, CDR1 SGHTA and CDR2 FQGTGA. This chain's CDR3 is CASSLEGRGIWFF. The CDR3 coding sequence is TGTGCCAGCAGCCTCGAGGGCCGCGGCATCTGGTTCTTC.

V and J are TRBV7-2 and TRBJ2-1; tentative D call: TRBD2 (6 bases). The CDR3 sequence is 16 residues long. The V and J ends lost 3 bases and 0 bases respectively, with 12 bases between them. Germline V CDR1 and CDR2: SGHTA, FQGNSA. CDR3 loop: CASSFSGLSSYNEQFF. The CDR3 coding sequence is TGTGCCAGCAGCTTCTCGGGACTTAGCTCCTACAATGAGCAGTTCTTC.

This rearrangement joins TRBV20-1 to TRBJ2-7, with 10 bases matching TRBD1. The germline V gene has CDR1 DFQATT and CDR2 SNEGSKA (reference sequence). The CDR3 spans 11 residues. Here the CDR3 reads CSAGTGAEQYF. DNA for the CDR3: TGCAGCGCCGGGACAGGGGCCGAGCAGTACTTC.

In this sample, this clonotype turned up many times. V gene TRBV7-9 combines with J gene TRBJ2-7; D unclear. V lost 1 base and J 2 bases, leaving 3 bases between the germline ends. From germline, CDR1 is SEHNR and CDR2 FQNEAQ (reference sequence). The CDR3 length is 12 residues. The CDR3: CASSLETYEQYF. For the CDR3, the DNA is TGTGCCAGCAGCTTAGAGACCTACGAGCAGTACTTC.

CDR3 sequence (DNA): TGTGCCTGGAGCGAGGCTTTTGGCTACACCTTC. As protein: CAWSEAFGYTF. The J gene is TRBJ1-2, the V gene TRBV30; D remains ambiguous. There are 11 residues in the CDR3. Trimming took off 3 bases at V and 7 bases at J, with 9 bases between the two ends. Germline V CDR1 and CDR2: GTSNPN, SVGIG (reference sequence).

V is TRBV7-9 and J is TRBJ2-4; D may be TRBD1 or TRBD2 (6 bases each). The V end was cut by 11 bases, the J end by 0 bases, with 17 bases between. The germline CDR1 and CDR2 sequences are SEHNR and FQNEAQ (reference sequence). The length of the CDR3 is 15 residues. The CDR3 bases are TGTGCCGTACCGGGGGAACAGGGAGCCAAAAACATTCAGTACTTC. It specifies CAVPGEQGAKNIQYF. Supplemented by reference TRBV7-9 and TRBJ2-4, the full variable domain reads DTGVSQNPRHKITKRGQNVTFRCDPISEHNRLYWYRQTLGQGPEFLTYFQNEAQLEKSRLLSDRFSAERPKGSFSTLEIQRTEQGDSAMYLCAVPGEQGAKNIQYFGAGTRLSVL.

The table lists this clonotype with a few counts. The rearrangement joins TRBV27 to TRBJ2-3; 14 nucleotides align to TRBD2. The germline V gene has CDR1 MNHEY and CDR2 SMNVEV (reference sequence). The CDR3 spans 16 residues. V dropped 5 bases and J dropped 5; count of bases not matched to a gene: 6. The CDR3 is CASSMTSGRVKDTQYF. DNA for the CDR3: TGTGCCAGCAGTATGACTAGCGGGAGGGTTAAAGATACGCAGTATTTT.

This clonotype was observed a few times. In DNA, the CDR3 is TGCAGTGCTAGAGATCTCTCCAGGGGGGGCAATCAGCCCCAGCATTTT. Its protein is CSARDLSRGGNQPQHF. J is TRBJ1-5 and V is TRBV20-1; 7 bases line up with TRBD1. V shed 0 bases and J 2 bases; nucleotides not matched to a gene: 7. Germline V CDR1 and CDR2: DFQATT, SNEGSKA (reference sequence). The length of the CDR3 is 16 residues.

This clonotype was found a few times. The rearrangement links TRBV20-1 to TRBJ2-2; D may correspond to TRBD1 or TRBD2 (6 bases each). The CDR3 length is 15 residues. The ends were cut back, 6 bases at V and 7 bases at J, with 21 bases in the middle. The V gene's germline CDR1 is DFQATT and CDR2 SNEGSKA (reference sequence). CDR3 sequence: CSATRRGTHVGELFF. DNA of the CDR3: TGCAGTGCCACCCGGAGGGGGACGCACGTCGGGGAGCTGTTTTTT.

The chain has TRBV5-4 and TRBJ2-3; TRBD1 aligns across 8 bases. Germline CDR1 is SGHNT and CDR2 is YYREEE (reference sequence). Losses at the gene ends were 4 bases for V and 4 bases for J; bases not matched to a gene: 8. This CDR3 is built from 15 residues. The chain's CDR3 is CASSGGTGESDTQYF. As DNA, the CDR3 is TGTGCCAGCAGCGGCGGGACAGGAGAATCAGATACGCAGTATTTT.

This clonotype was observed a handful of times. The CDR3 DNA reads as TGTGCCAGCTCACCCCTTCTAGGGGAATACACAGATACGCAGTATTTT. Translating gives CASSPLLGEYTDTQYF. This chain links TRBV18 with TRBJ2-3, with a tentative D call TRBD1 (5 bases). The germline gives CDR1 KGHSH, CDR2 LQKENI. V was cut by 3 bases and J by 2 bases, with 15 bases left in between. The CDR3 contains 16 residues.

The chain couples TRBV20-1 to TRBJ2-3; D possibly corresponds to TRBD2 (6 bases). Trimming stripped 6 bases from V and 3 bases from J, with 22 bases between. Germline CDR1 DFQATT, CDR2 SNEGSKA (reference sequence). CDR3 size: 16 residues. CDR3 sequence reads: CSATPSEGATTDTQYF. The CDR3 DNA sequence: TGCAGTGCGACCCCCTCGGAGGGAGCAACGACAGATACGCAGTATTTT.

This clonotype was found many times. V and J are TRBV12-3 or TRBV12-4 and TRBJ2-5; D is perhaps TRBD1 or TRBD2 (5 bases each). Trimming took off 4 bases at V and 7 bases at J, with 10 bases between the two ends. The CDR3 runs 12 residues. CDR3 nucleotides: TGTGCCAGCAGTTCACATGGGGGGACCCAGTACTTC. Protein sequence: CASSSHGGTQYF.

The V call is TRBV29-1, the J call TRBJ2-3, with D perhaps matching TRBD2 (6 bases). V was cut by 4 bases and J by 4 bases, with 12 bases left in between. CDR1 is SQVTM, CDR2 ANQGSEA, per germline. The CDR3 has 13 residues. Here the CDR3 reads CSVAPSVPDTQYF. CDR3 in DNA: TGCAGCGTTGCCCCTAGCGTCCCAGATACGCAGTATTTT.

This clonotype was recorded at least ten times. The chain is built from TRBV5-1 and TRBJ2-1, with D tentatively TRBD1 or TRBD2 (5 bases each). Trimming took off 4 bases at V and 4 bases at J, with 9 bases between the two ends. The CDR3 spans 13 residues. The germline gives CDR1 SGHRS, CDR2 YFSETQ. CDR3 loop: CASSRDQYNEQFF. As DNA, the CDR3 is TGCGCCAGCAGCAGGGACCAATACAATGAGCAGTTCTTC.

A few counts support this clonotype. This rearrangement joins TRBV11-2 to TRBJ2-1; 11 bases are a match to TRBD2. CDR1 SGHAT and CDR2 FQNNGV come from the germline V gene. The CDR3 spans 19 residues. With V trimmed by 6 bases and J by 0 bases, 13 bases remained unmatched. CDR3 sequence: CASRGGVPSGRSSYNEQFF. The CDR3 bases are TGTGCCAGCAGGGGGGGGGTTCCTAGCGGGAGGAGCTCCTACAATGAGCAGTTCTTC.

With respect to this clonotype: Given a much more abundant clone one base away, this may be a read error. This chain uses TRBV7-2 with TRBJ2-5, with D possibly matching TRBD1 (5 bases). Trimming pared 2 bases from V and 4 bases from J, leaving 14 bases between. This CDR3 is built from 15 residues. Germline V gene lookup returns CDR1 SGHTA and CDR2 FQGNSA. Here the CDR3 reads CASSLLIAQGETQYF. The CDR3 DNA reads TGTGCCAGCAGCTTATTGATAGCCCAGGGAGAGACCCAGTACTTC.

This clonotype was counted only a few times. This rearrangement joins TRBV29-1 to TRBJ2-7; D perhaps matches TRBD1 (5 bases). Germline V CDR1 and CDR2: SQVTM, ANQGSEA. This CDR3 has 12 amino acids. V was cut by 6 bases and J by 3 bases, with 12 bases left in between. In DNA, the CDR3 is TGCAGCGTGGCCCAGGGTTTCTACGAGCAGTACTTC. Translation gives CSVAQGFYEQYF.

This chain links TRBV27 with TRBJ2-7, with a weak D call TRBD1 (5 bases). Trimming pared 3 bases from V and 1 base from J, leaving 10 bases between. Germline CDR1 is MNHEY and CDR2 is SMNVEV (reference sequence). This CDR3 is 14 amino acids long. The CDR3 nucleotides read TGTGCCAGCAGTTTCCAGGGCGCTTCCTACGAGCAGTACTTC. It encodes CASSFQGASYEQYF.

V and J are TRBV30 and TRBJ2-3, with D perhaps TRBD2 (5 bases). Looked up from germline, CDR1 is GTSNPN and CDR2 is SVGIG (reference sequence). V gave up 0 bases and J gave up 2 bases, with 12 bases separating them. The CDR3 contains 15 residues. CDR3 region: CAWSVGELATDTQYF. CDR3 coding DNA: TGTGCCTGGAGTGTGGGAGAATTGGCCACAGATACGCAGTATTTT.

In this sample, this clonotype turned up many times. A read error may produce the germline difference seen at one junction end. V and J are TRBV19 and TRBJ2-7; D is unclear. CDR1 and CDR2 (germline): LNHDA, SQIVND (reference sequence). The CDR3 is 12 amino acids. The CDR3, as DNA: TGCGCCAGCAGCGAGAGCTCCTACGAGCAGTACTTC. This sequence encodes CASSESSYEQYF.

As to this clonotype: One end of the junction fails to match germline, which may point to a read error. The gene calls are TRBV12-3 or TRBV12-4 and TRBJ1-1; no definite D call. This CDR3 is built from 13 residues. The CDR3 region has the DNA TGTGCCAGCAGTTTAGCTGAGAGGACTGAAGCTCTCTTT. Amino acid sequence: CASSLAERTEALF.

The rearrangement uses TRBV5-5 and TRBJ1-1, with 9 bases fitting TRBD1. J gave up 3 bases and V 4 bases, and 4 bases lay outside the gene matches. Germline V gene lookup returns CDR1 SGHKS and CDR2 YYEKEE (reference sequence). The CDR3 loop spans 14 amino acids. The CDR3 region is CASSTGTGYTEAFF. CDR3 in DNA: TGTGCCAGCAGCACCGGGACAGGGTACACTGAAGCTTTCTTT.

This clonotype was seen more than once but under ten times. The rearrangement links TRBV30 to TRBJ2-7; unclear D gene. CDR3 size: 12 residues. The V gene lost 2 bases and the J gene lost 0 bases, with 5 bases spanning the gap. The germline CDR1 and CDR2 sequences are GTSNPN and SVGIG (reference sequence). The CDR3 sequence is CAWSQSSYEQYF. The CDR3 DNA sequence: TGTGCCTGGAGTCAGAGCTCCTACGAGCAGTACTTC. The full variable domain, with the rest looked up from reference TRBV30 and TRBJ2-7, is SQTIHQWPATLVQPVGSPLSLECTVEGTSNPNLYWYRQAAGRGLQLLFYSVGIGQISSEVPQNLSASRPQDRQFILSSKKLLLSDSGFYLCAWSQSSYEQYFGPGTRLTVT.